Listed below are T cell receptor beta chains from one sample, sequenced in a study of T cell clonotyping in hematopoietic cell transplantation. Assay: immunoSEQ multiplex PCR; the TCRdb copy retains only in-frame clones and omits some. The sample lists 5,500 to 9,000 clones; approximately 87% were seen once. Source: PBMCs, taken 100 days after allogeneic stem cell transplant. Every receptor here comes from a male patient in his fifties who had an allogeneic stem cell transplant from a related donor, so the T cells may come from the graft donor. Some clones in this sample may be carry-over from other donors' samples. Both conserved end residues are part of each CDR3. The D gene is left open where the match is weak. Only part of the rows carry a size: once, few, many, or a class if the clone is expanded.

V gene: TRBV11-3; J gene: TRBJ2-5; clone size: .; D gene: .; CDR3 protein: CACTQGEWRGPQYF; CDR3 DNA: TGTGCCTGTACTCAGGGTGAATGGCGAGGCCCCCAGTACTTC
V gene: TRBV5-8; J gene: TRBJ1-2; clone size: .; D gene: .; CDR3 protein: CASSRDWINYGYTF; CDR3 DNA: TGTGCCAGCAGCCGGGACTGGATTAACTATGGCTACACCTTC
V gene: TRBV29-1; J gene: TRBJ2-2; clone size: .; D gene: TRBD2; CDR3 protein: CSVPGGTNTGELFF; CDR3 DNA: TGCAGCGTCCCGGGGGGGACGAACACCGGGGAGCTGTTTTTT
V gene: TRBV9; J gene: TRBJ1-3; clone size: .; D gene: TRBD1; CDR3 protein: CASSPGTGGNTMYF; CDR3 DNA: TGTGCCAGCAGCCCCGGGACAGGGGGAAACACCATGTATTTT
V gene: TRBV9; J gene: TRBJ1-1; clone size: .; D gene: .; CDR3 protein: CASSWGHQNTEAFF; CDR3 DNA: TGTGCCAGCAGCTGGGGGCACCAGAACACTGAAGCTTTCTTT
V gene: TRBV6-4; J gene: TRBJ2-3; clone size: .; D gene: TRBD2; CDR3 protein: CASSDASGSGTDTQYF; CDR3 DNA: TGTGCCAGCAGTGACGCTAGCGGGAGTGGCACAGATACGCAGTATTTT
V gene: TRBV30; J gene: TRBJ1-1; clone size: .; D gene: .; CDR3 protein: CAWRDRGEAFF; CDR3 DNA: TGTGCCTGGAGGGACAGAGGGGAAGCTTTCTTT
V gene: TRBV7-2; J gene: TRBJ1-1; clone size: .; D gene: TRBD1; CDR3 protein: CASSRYSTGGTEAFF; CDR3 DNA: TGTGCCAGCAGCCGCTACTCCACAGGGGGAACTGAAGCTTTCTTT
V gene: TRBV2; J gene: TRBJ1-5; clone size: .; D gene: .; CDR3 protein: CASSLEDQPQHF; CDR3 DNA: TGTGCCAGCAGTTTAGAGGATCAGCCCCAGCATTTT
V gene: TRBV9; J gene: TRBJ2-3; clone size: .; D gene: .; CDR3 protein: CASSVGGPDTQYF; CDR3 DNA: TGTGCCAGCAGCGTAGGTGGCCCAGATACGCAGTATTTT
V gene: TRBV9; J gene: TRBJ1-1; clone size: .; D gene: .; CDR3 protein: CASSPRLVGPNTEAFF; CDR3 DNA: TGTGCCAGCAGCCCCCGATTAGTTGGTCCTAACACTGAAGCCTTCTTT
V gene: TRBV5-6; J gene: TRBJ2-7; clone size: once; D gene: .; CDR3 protein: CASSSGALAPYEQYF; CDR3 DNA: TGTGCCAGCAGCTCGGGGGCCCTAGCGCCCTACGAGCAGTACTTC
V gene: TRBV6-5; J gene: TRBJ1-5; clone size: .; D gene: .; CDR3 protein: CASSYREVPSQPQHF; CDR3 DNA: TGTGCCAGCAGTTACAGGGAAGTCCCTAGTCAGCCCCAGCATTTT
V gene: TRBV4-2; J gene: TRBJ1-3; clone size: once; D gene: .; CDR3 protein: CASSPDTAGNTIYF; CDR3 DNA: TGTGCCAGCAGCCCAGACACGGCTGGAAACACCATATATTTT
V gene: TRBV27; J gene: TRBJ2-7; clone size: .; D gene: .; CDR3 protein: CASSLSSRSYEQYF; CDR3 DNA: TGTGCCAGCAGTTTATCGTCCAGATCCTACGAGCAGTACTTC
V gene: TRBV6-1; J gene: TRBJ1-1; clone size: few; D gene: .; CDR3 protein: CASSEGPVEHTEAFF; CDR3 DNA: TGTGCCAGCAGTGAAGGACCCGTTGAGCACACTGAAGCTTTCTTT
V gene: TRBV6-1; J gene: TRBJ1-1; clone size: few; D gene: .; CDR3 protein: CASSEVSYTEAFF; CDR3 DNA: TGTGCCAGCAGTGAGGTGTCGTACACTGAAGCTTTCTTT
V gene: TRBV7-9; J gene: TRBJ2-7; clone size: .; D gene: .; CDR3 protein: CASSKLQGSDEQYF; CDR3 DNA: TGTGCCAGCAGCAAATTACAGGGCTCAGACGAGCAGTACTTC
V gene: TRBV6-5; J gene: TRBJ1-2; clone size: .; D gene: TRBD1; CDR3 protein: CASSSTWGQGSGYTF; CDR3 DNA: TGTGCCAGCAGTTCTACTTGGGGACAGGGTAGTGGCTACACCTTC
V gene: TRBV4-3; J gene: TRBJ2-1; clone size: .; D gene: .; CDR3 protein: CASSQDGGRGVEQFF; CDR3 DNA: TGCGCCAGCAGCCAAGACGGGGGGAGGGGGGTTGAGCAGTTCTTC
V gene: TRBV4-3; J gene: TRBJ2-1; clone size: .; D gene: .; CDR3 protein: CASSQAPRGSYNEQFF; CDR3 DNA: TGCGCCAGCAGCCAAGCCCCCAGGGGCTCCTACAATGAGCAGTTCTTC
V gene: TRBV27; J gene: TRBJ1-1; clone size: .; D gene: .; CDR3 protein: CASSLQFNTEAFF; CDR3 DNA: TGTGCCAGCAGCTTACAGTTTAACACTGAAGCTTTCTTT
V gene: TRBV15; J gene: TRBJ1-1; clone size: .; D gene: .; CDR3 protein: CATSRESGLNTEAFF; CDR3 DNA: TGTGCCACCAGCAGAGAATCGGGGTTGAACACTGAAGCTTTCTTT
V gene: TRBV28; J gene: TRBJ2-2; clone size: once; D gene: .; CDR3 protein: CASSLFTQSGELFF; CDR3 DNA: TGTGCCAGCAGTTTGTTTACACAATCAGGGGAGCTGTTTTTT
V gene: TRBV4-3; J gene: TRBJ1-5; clone size: .; D gene: .; CDR3 protein: CASSQSLYQPQHF; CDR3 DNA: TGCGCCAGCAGCCAAAGCTTATATCAGCCCCAGCATTTT
V gene: TRBV6-6; J gene: TRBJ1-4; clone size: .; D gene: .; CDR3 protein: CASGSTGGREKLFF; CDR3 DNA: TGTGCCAGCGGTTCCACGGGGGGCCGTGAAAAACTGTTTTTT
V gene: TRBV10-3; J gene: TRBJ1-4; clone size: .; D gene: TRBD1; CDR3 protein: CAISEQGPTNEKLFF; CDR3 DNA: TGTGCCATCAGTGAACAGGGGCCAACTAATGAAAAACTGTTTTTT
V gene: TRBV7-9; J gene: TRBJ1-4; clone size: .; D gene: .; CDR3 protein: CASSFRTANEKLFF; CDR3 DNA: TGTGCCAGCAGCTTTAGGACTGCGAATGAAAAACTGTTTTTT
V gene: TRBV20-1; J gene: TRBJ2-2; clone size: .; D gene: .; CDR3 protein: CSAPRPGELFF; CDR3 DNA: TGCAGTGCTCCCCGGCCCGGGGAGCTGTTTTTT
V gene: TRBV6-5; J gene: TRBJ2-2; clone size: once; D gene: .; CDR3 protein: CASSYDGQMRGELFF; CDR3 DNA: TGTGCCAGCAGTTACGACGGACAAATGCGCGGGGAGTTGTTTTTT
V gene: TRBV6-5; J gene: TRBJ1-5; clone size: .; D gene: .; CDR3 protein: CASSPGGNQPQHF; CDR3 DNA: TGTGCCAGCAGCCCTGGGGGCAATCAGCCCCAGCATTTT
V gene: TRBV27; J gene: TRBJ2-3; clone size: .; D gene: .; CDR3 protein: CASSLSTFRASTDTQYF; CDR3 DNA: TGTGCCAGCAGTTTATCGACCTTCAGGGCTAGCACAGATACGCAGTATTTT
V gene: TRBV6-5; J gene: TRBJ1-2; clone size: .; D gene: .; CDR3 protein: CASSSGRGNYGYTF; CDR3 DNA: TGTGCCAGCAGCTCCGGACGGGGTAACTATGGCTACACCTTC
V gene: TRBV29-1; J gene: TRBJ1-2; clone size: .; D gene: .; CDR3 protein: CSVEAPGGGYTF; CDR3 DNA: TGCAGCGTTGAAGCCCCGGGGGGGGGCTACACCTTC
V gene: TRBV7-9; J gene: TRBJ2-1; clone size: .; D gene: TRBD1; CDR3 protein: CASSLKGAVKFF; CDR3 DNA: TGTGCCAGCAGCTTAAAGGGGGCGGTTAAGTTCTTC
V gene: TRBV30; J gene: TRBJ1-2; clone size: few; D gene: TRBD1; CDR3 protein: CAWSVTGGRVYGYTF; CDR3 DNA: TGTGCCTGGAGTGTAACAGGGGGCAGGGTCTATGGCTACACCTTC
V gene: TRBV2; J gene: TRBJ1-6; clone size: .; D gene: .; CDR3 protein: CASRDDSLKPSYNSPLHF; CDR3 DNA: TGTGCCAGCAGGGACGACAGCCTCAAGCCCTCCTATAATTCACCCCTCCACTTT
V gene: TRBV6-5; J gene: TRBJ2-7; clone size: .; D gene: TRBD2; CDR3 protein: CASSSPSGTYEQYF; CDR3 DNA: TGTGCCAGCAGTTCCCCTAGCGGGACCTACGAGCAGTACTTC
V gene: TRBV30; J gene: TRBJ1-2; clone size: .; D gene: .; CDR3 protein: CAWSVSQGYGYTF; CDR3 DNA: TGTGCCTGGAGTGTATCCCAGGGCTATGGCTACACCTTC
V gene: TRBV6-6; J gene: TRBJ1-4; clone size: .; D gene: .; CDR3 protein: CASSPYEKLFF; CDR3 DNA: TGTGCCAGCAGCCCGTATGAAAAACTGTTTTTT
V gene: TRBV28; J gene: TRBJ2-5; clone size: .; D gene: TRBD2; CDR3 protein: CASASGGAQETQYF; CDR3 DNA: TGTGCCAGCGCAAGCGGGGGGGCCCAAGAGACCCAGTACTTC
V gene: TRBV19; J gene: TRBJ2-2; clone size: .; D gene: TRBD1; CDR3 protein: CASSKTGAGELFF; CDR3 DNA: TGTGCCAGTAGTAAGACAGGGGCCGGGGAGCTGTTTTTT
V gene: TRBV30; J gene: TRBJ1-2; clone size: few; D gene: .; CDR3 protein: CAWSVGYGYTF; CDR3 DNA: TGTGCCTGGAGTGTGGGATATGGCTACACCTTC
V gene: TRBV10-3; J gene: TRBJ1-1; clone size: .; D gene: .; CDR3 protein: CAISVRLGTEAFF; CDR3 DNA: TGTGCCATCAGTGTACGCCTAGGGACTGAAGCTTTCTTT
V gene: TRBV14; J gene: TRBJ2-5; clone size: .; D gene: .; CDR3 protein: CASSPRGLEETQYF; CDR3 DNA: TGTGCCAGCAGTCCTCGGGGGTTGGAAGAGACCCAGTACTTC
V gene: TRBV7-9; J gene: TRBJ2-2; clone size: .; D gene: .; CDR3 protein: CASSLNPNTGELFF; CDR3 DNA: TGTGCCAGCAGCTTAAACCCGAACACCGGGGAGCTGTTTTTT
V gene: TRBV6-5; J gene: TRBJ2-7; clone size: .; D gene: .; CDR3 protein: CASSYSASSSYEQYF; CDR3 DNA: TGTGCCAGCAGTTACTCGGCCTCGAGCTCCTACGAGCAGTACTTC